This T cell receptor beta chain was profiled in a study of T cell responses to AZD1222 COVID-19 vaccine. Remarks on this clone: As yet, its antigen is unknown.

Clones were sequenced by immunoSEQ multiplex PCR, and TCRdb holds only the in-frame ones, with some missing. This sample has some 120,000 clones; 90% occur once, and the top ten carry just over 7%. Regarding the study as a whole: The sample set comprised mostly white British donors with more females, and clonal diversity was possibly underestimated.

The CDR3 totals 16 residues. Trimming took 5 bases from V and 4 from J, leaving 18 bases between them. CDR1 is SEHNR and CDR2 is FQNEAQ in the germline V gene (reference sequence). The TCR was taken from an adult in good health. This chain connects TRBV7-9 to TRBJ1-3, with D hard to call. Material: peripheral blood, obtained on day 0 of AZD1222 vaccination. For the CDR3, the DNA is TGTGCCAGCAGCCTTCAAATCATGTCGGTCGGAAACACCATATATTTT. The encoded protein is CASSLQIMSVGNTIYF.